The 31 T cell receptor beta chains given below trace back to one sample, sequenced in a study of metastatic and nonmetastatic thyroid tumors. TCRdb re-called the PCR reads via MiXCR. The sample consists of some 84,000 clones, approximately 9% of them appearing once. Prior to thyroid surgery, none of the patients had received any treatment. Sequencing input: blood. Receptors originate from a female donor with papillary thyroid cancer or a benign thyroid nodule (not recorded which). Some clones in this sample may be carry-over from other donors' samples.

This clone was counted many times. The junction and the germline gene differ at one end; a read error may be behind it. DNA of the CDR3: TGTGCCATCAGTGATCGGGTGGCAAGCTCCTGCGAGCAGTACTTC. Amino acids: CAISDRVASSCEQYF. The gene calls are TRBV10-3 and TRBJ2-7; no definite D call. CDR1 ENHRY and CDR2 SYGVKD come from the germline V gene. The CDR3 length is 15 residues.

This clone was observed at least ten times. The V gene is TRBV19, the J gene TRBJ2-2; TRBD2 aligns across 7 bases. Looked up from germline, CDR1 is LNHDA and CDR2 is SQIVND (reference sequence). V gave up 6 bases and J gave up 7 bases; unmatched junction bases: 11. The CDR3 totals 15 residues. CDR3 amino acids: CASSKLGGRGGELFF. CDR3 bases: TGTGCCAGTAGCAAGTTGGGAGGGCGCGGCGGGGAGCTGTTTTTT.

This clone came up many times. The V gene is TRBV5-1, the J gene TRBJ1-1, with D tentatively TRBD1 (5 bases). The CDR3 contains 16 residues. CDR1 is SGHRS, CDR2 YFSETQ, per germline. Trimming removed 3 bases from V and 4 bases from J, with 19 bases in between. The DNA of the CDR3 is TGCGCCAGCAGCTGGGACGGAGATCTACCTGGCACTGAAGCTTTCTTT. Translated, it gives CASSWDGDLPGTEAFF.

This clone was recorded at least ten times. The chain uses TRBV11-1 and TRBJ1-1; D remains unclear. The CDR3 covers 17 residues. Trimming shortened V by 3 bases and J by 4 bases, and 21 bases separated the two germline ends. Germline V lookup: CDR1 SGHAT, CDR2 FQDESV (reference sequence). DNA for the CDR3: TGTGCCAGCAGCTTGAGTGTTGGAGCAACCGTGGCCACTGAAGCTTTCTTT. Protein: CASSLSVGATVATEAFF. Together with reference TRBV11-1 and TRBJ1-1, the CDR3 gives the full variable domain: EAEVAQSPRYKITEKSQAVAFWCDPISGHATLYWYRQILGQGPELLVQFQDESVVDDSQLPKDRFSAERLKGVDSTLKIQPAELGDSAMYLCASSLSVGATVATEAFFGQGTRLTVV.

There are many counts of this clone. The V gene is TRBV3-1, the J gene TRBJ2-5; D tentatively fits TRBD1 or TRBD2 (5 bases each). Trimming removed 0 bases at V and 5 bases at J, with 13 bases between. Per germline, CDR1 LGHDT and CDR2 YNNKEL (reference sequence). The length of the CDR3 is 15 residues. The CDR3 DNA reads as TGTGCCAGCAGCCAAGAAGGTCGGGGCTGGGAGACCCAGTACTTC. It yields the protein CASSQEGRGWETQYF.

In its sample, this clone was seen many times. The genes are TRBV6-1 and TRBJ1-1; D not certain. Trimming removed 6 bases from V and 5 bases from J, with 19 bases in between. The CDR3 is 15 residues long. From germline, CDR1 is MNHNS and CDR2 SASEGT. CDR3 coding DNA: TGTGCCAGCAGCAAACTCGGGCGGAAGAGGACTGAAGCTTTCTTT. Encoded protein: CASSKLGRKRTEAFF.

This clone was observed at least ten times. This CDR3 is also generated by other DNA sequences in the sample. This chain connects TRBV4-2 to TRBJ1-5; 11 bases agree with TRBD1. The CDR3 is made up of 15 amino acids. Trimming removed 3 bases from V and 7 bases from J; junction bases left unmatched: 5. Germline V gene data show CDR1 as LGHNA and CDR2 as YNFKEQ. In nucleotides, the CDR3 is TGTGCCAGCAGCCAGGACGGACAGGGGGCCCAGCCCCAGCATTTT. Its protein is CASSQDGQGAQPQHF.

The chain recombines TRBV9 with TRBJ2-3, with a tentative D call TRBD2 (6 bases). This CDR3 is built from 15 residues. Germline V gene data show CDR1 as SGDLS and CDR2 as YYNGEE. Trimming shortened V by 4 bases and J by 0 bases, and 12 bases separated the two germline ends. This CDR3 is CASSWNGGSTDTQYF. CDR3 nucleotide sequence: TGTGCCAGCAGCTGGAACGGGGGAAGCACAGATACGCAGTATTTT.

This clone was counted only a few times. This sequence joins TRBV12-5 and TRBJ2-1, with TRBD2 matching over 9 bases. The CDR3 totals 14 residues. Germline CDR1 reads LGHNT; CDR2 reads FRNRAP. Trimming took 7 bases from V and 10 from J; bases not matched to a gene: 11. The CDR3, as DNA: TGTGCTAGTGCCCTGAGCGGGGGGCCCAGGGAGCAGTTCTTC. Amino acid sequence: CASALSGGPREQFF.

Ten or more counts support this clone. The chain joins TRBV6-1 to TRBJ1-5, with TRBD1 as a possible D gene (5 bases). Germline lookup yields CDR1 MNHNS and CDR2 SASEGT. The length of the CDR3 is 17 residues. V was shortened by 6 bases and J by 0 bases, with 18 bases between the two germline ends. CDR3 region: CASRDSARGNSNQPQHF. CDR3 DNA sequence: TGTGCCAGCAGGGATAGTGCGCGGGGGAATAGCAATCAGCCCCAGCATTTT.

This clone has a handful of counts. This rearrangement joins TRBV5-1 to TRBJ2-3; 9 nucleotides match TRBD1. The CDR3 covers 14 residues. CDR1 is SGHRS, CDR2 YFSETQ, per germline. V gave up 4 bases and J gave up 8 bases; unmatched junction bases: 8. In nucleotides, the CDR3 is TGCGCCAGCAGCCAAACAGGGGGCGCAGGTACGCAGTATTTT. Translation gives CASSQTGGAGTQYF.

The chain is built from TRBV7-2 and TRBJ2-3; D gene unclear. The CDR3 loop spans 11 amino acids. V shed 0 bases and J shed 14 bases, with 9 bases lying between them. Germline lookup yields CDR1 SGHTA and CDR2 FQGNSA. The CDR3, as DNA: TGTGCCAGCAGCTTAGCGGGCCGCTCGTATTTT. It specifies CASSLAGRSYF.

This clone was detected many times. The rearrangement links TRBV12-5 to TRBJ2-6, with 9 bases fitting TRBD2. Unmatched junction bases numbered 2, after V lost 0 bases and J lost 2 bases. The CDR3 sequence is 17 residues long. CDR1 LGHNT and CDR2 FRNRAP come from the germline V gene. The CDR3 coding sequence is TGTGCTAGTGGTTTGGTTTTAGCGGGGGCTGGGGCCAACGTCCTGACTTTC. Its protein product is CASGLVLAGAGANVLTF.

The table lists this clone with a few counts. V and J are TRBV28 and TRBJ2-2; D might be TRBD1 (6 bases). Germline V gene data show CDR1 as MDHEN and CDR2 as SYDVKM. The germline V and J ends were trimmed by 5 bases and 4 bases, with 11 bases remaining between them. The CDR3 length is 14 residues. CDR3 sequence reads: CASSTGQGTGELFF. The DNA for the CDR3 is TGTGCCAGCAGTACGGGACAAGGCACCGGGGAGCTGTTTTTT.

This clone was counted at least ten times. V and J are TRBV20-1 and TRBJ1-1; D is unclear. V lost 5 bases, J lost 2 bases, and 9 bases lay in between. CDR1 and CDR2 (germline): DFQATT, SNEGSKA (reference sequence). This CDR3 is built from 12 residues. CDR3 nucleotides: TGCAGTGCTCATCGCGCAAACACTGAAGCTTTCTTT. Its protein is CSAHRANTEAFF.

The chain couples TRBV7-3 to TRBJ2-3; D not certain. The CDR3 contains 14 residues. Between the trimmed V and J ends, which lost 2 bases and 1 base, there was a span of 7 bases. Per the germline V gene, CDR1 is SGHTA and CDR2 is FQGTGA. In DNA, the CDR3 is TGTGCCAGCAGCTTAGTCGACGGCACAGATACGCAGTATTTT. Translation gives CASSLVDGTDTQYF.

A note on this clone: At one boundary the junction diverges from the germline segment, which might be a read error. J is TRBJ2-1 and V is TRBV6-4; tentative D call: TRBD2 (6 bases). CDR1 MRHNA and CDR2 SNTAGT come from the germline V gene. The CDR3 is made up of 13 amino acids. The CDR3 DNA follows: TGTTCCAGCAGTGAATCTAGCGTAGGGGATCAGTTCTTC. This encodes CSSSESSVGDQFF.

This clone was counted ten times or more. The rearrangement joins TRBV7-3 to TRBJ2-5; 8 nucleotides match TRBD2. Germline V gives CDR1 SGHTA, CDR2 FQGTGA. The CDR3 is made up of 15 amino acids. The J segment lost 2 bases and the V segment lost 5 bases, leaving 7 bases of the junction unmatched. In DNA, the CDR3 is TGTGCCAGCAGCCCGCGGGGGGAACTTCAAGAGACCCAGTACTTC. Its translation: CASSPRGELQETQYF.

The sample holds many counts of this clone. The sample holds other DNA sequences that translate to the same CDR3. The chain employs TRBV9 and TRBJ2-1; D may be TRBD1 or TRBD2 (5 bases each). Between the trimmed V and J ends, which lost 6 bases and 9 bases, there was a span of 19 bases. The CDR3 consists of 14 residues. Germline values: CDR1 SGDLS, CDR2 YYNGEE. The CDR3 region has the DNA TGTGCCAGCACCGGGGACGCTATATCGGGTGAGCAGTTCTTC. It encodes CASTGDAISGEQFF.

Details on this clone: This sequence may be a read error, since a much larger clone differs from it by one base. The J gene is TRBJ1-6, the V gene TRBV6-1, with D uncertain. V shed 5 bases and J shed 9 bases, with 14 bases lying between them. CDR3 length: 14 amino acids. Germline CDR1 MNHNS, CDR2 SASEGT. In nucleotides, the CDR3 is TGTGCCAGCAGTCCTAACTCGGATAGTTCACCCCTCCACTTT. Its translation: CASSPNSDSSPLHF.

The table lists this clone with many counts. The chain joins TRBV9 to TRBJ2-5; 16 nucleotides line up with TRBD2. Germline loops: CDR1 SGDLS, CDR2 YYNGEE. There are 20 residues in the CDR3. Germline trimming cut 4 bases from V and 4 bases from J; bases unmatched to any gene: 16. CDR3 sequence reads: CASSPRAGTSGGARGETQYF. The CDR3 DNA sequence: TGTGCCAGCAGCCCCCGCGCCGGGACTAGCGGGGGGGCTCGGGGAGAGACCCAGTACTTC.

In its sample, this clone was seen many times. The chain combines TRBV12-3 or TRBV12-4 with TRBJ2-3; 11 bases match TRBD2. CDR3 length equals 14 residues. Trimming cost V 5 bases and J 7 bases; bases outside gene matches: 5. The CDR3 spells CASSPGLAGYTQYF. CDR3 in DNA: TGTGCCAGCAGTCCTGGACTAGCGGGCTATACGCAGTATTTT.

This clone came up many times. This chain joins TRBV2 and TRBJ2-7; D uncertain. Germline V CDR1 and CDR2: SNHLY, FYNNEI. The CDR3 sequence is 13 residues long. Trimming pared 3 bases from V and 3 bases from J, leaving 9 bases between. The CDR3 DNA reads TGTGCCAGCAGTGATTTACAGTACTACGAGCAGTACTTC. It encodes CASSDLQYYEQYF.

This clone has ten or more counts. Here the CDR3 reads CASSTTGQYGYTF. In DNA, the CDR3 is TGTGCCAGCAGTACAACGGGACAGTATGGCTACACCTTC. V usage is TRBV7-9 and J usage is TRBJ1-2; 7 nucleotides agree with TRBD1. In germline, CDR1 is SEHNR, CDR2 FQNEAQ (reference sequence). This CDR3 has 13 amino acids. V gave up 6 bases and J gave up 5 bases; unmatched junction bases: 6. The full variable domain, rest sourced from reference TRBV7-9 and TRBJ1-2, is DTGVSQNPRHKITKRGQNVTFRCDPISEHNRLYWYRQTLGQGPEFLTYFQNEAQLEKSRLLSDRFSAERPKGSFSTLEIQRTEQGDSAMYLCASSTTGQYGYTFGSGTRLTVV.

The chain recombines TRBV11-1 with TRBJ1-1; 8 bases are a match to TRBD1. Unmatched junction bases numbered 8, after V lost 4 bases and J lost 1 base. The CDR3 length is 16 residues. Germline V lookup: CDR1 SGHAT, CDR2 FQDESV (reference sequence). Here the CDR3 DNA reads TGTGCCAGCAGCTCACCCCGGACAGGGAAGAACACTGAAGCTTTCTTT. Translated: CASSSPRTGKNTEAFF.

This clone was detected many times. Other DNA sequences in this sample translate to the same CDR3. This chain connects TRBV12-3 or TRBV12-4 to TRBJ2-3, with D perhaps TRBD1 or TRBD2 (6 bases each). The CDR3 loop spans 15 amino acids. V was clipped by 3 bases and J by 1 base, with 11 bases between them. CDR3 coding DNA: TGTGCCAGCAGTTTTCCGGGGGCCCGCACAGATACGCAGTATTTT. Protein: CASSFPGARTDTQYF.

This clone came up many times. The chain combines TRBV11-2 with TRBJ2-3, with D tentatively TRBD1 or TRBD2 (5 bases each). V lost 5 bases to trimming and J lost 4 bases, with 10 bases between them. CDR3 length: 13 residues. The germline CDR1 and CDR2 sequences are SGHAT and FQNNGV. CDR3 in amino acids: CASSPRGADTQYF. As DNA, the CDR3 is TGTGCCAGCAGCCCCCGAGGGGCAGATACGCAGTATTTT.

This clone was observed many times. The chain employs TRBV12-3 or TRBV12-4 and TRBJ1-6, with D unresolved. The V end was cut by 2 bases, the J end by 6 bases, with 8 bases between. The CDR3 length is 14 residues. The CDR3 here is CASSLKPANSPLHF. In DNA form, the CDR3 reads TGTGCCAGCAGTTTAAAGCCAGCTAATTCACCCCTCCACTTT.

This clone has at least ten counts. This sequence joins TRBV11-3 and TRBJ2-1, with D perhaps matching TRBD2 (5 bases). CDR3 size: 14 residues. Germline loops: CDR1 SGHNT, CDR2 YENEEA. V was shortened by 1 base and J by 8 bases, with 12 bases between the two germline ends. The CDR3 nucleotides are TGTGCCAGCAGCTTAGTGCGGGCCTGGGATGAGCAGTTCTTC. Residues: CASSLVRAWDEQFF. Together with reference TRBV11-3 and TRBJ2-1, the CDR3 gives the full variable domain: EAGVVQSPRYKIIEKKQPVAFWCNPISGHNTLYWYLQNLGQGPELLIRYENEEAVDDSQLPKDRFSAERLKGVDSTLKIQPAELGDSAVYLCASSLVRAWDEQFFGPGTRLTVL.

There are many counts of this clone. V and J are TRBV7-9 and TRBJ2-7, with D perhaps matching TRBD1 (5 bases). The length of the CDR3 is 13 residues. Germline-derived CDR1 and CDR2 are SEHNR and FQNEAQ (reference sequence). The V end was cut by 4 bases, the J end by 3 bases, with 10 bases between. CDR3 loop: CASSSIRDYEQYF. Written as DNA, the CDR3 is TGTGCCAGCAGCTCCATCAGGGACTACGAGCAGTACTTC.

The DNA of the CDR3 is TGTGCCATCGAAGACAGGGGTCACTATGGCTACACCTTC. As protein: CAIEDRGHYGYTF. V usage is TRBV6-1 and J usage is TRBJ1-2; 8 bases align to TRBD1. Germline V gives CDR1 MNHNS, CDR2 SASEGT. J gave up 3 bases and V 10 bases, and 7 bases lay outside the gene matches. There are 13 residues in the CDR3.